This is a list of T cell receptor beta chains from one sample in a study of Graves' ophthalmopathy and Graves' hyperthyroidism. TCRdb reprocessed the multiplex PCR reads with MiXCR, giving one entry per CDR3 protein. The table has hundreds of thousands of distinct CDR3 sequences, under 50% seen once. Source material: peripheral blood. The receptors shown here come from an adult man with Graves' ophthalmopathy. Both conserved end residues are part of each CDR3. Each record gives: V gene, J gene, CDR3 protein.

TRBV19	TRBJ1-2	CASSIARRDRYESYTF
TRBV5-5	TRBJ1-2	CASSLLPQTNYGYTF
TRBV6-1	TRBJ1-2	CASSSPGQHYGYTF
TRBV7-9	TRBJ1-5	CASSPKGDTNQPQHF
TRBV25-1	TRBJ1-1	CASSKDTPGGKAFF
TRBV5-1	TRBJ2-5	CASSVGQTQETQYF
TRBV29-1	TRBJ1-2	CSLRDAVYTF
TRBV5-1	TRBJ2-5	CASSGGPNTGAYQETQYF
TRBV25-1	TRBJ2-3	CATSPDPRTDTQYF
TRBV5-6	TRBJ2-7	CASRKNNYEQYF
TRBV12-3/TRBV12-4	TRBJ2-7	CASSFRGYEQYF
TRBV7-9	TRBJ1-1	CASSSSLDRGEAFF
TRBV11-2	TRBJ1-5	CASSSGTGSHQPQHF
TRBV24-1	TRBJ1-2	CATSDSINGYTF
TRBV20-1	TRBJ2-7	CSARDVRLAGRPSSYEQYF
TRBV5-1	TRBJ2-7	CASSLEGRGGYEQYF
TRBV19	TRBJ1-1	CASSTRGQVTTEAFF
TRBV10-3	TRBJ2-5	CAISGGTGGYQETQYF
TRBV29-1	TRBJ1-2	CSVRGTSLYYGYTF
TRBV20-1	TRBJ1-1	CSARVAGLNTEAFF
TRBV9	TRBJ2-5	CASRWVGEETQYF
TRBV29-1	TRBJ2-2	CSVARGEVNTGELFF
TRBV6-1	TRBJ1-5	CASSEGHRVDGNQPQHF
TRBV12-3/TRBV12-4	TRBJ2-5	CASSLVGDLQETQYF
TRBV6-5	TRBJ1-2	CASSYSRGGYDYTF
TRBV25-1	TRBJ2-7	CARENGADYEQYF
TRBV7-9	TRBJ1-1	CASRGTGSSEAFF
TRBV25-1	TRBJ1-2	CASSEYGTGGGGYTF
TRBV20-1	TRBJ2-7	CSARGTQSYEQYF
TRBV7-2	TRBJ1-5	CASSLRQGTGQPQHF
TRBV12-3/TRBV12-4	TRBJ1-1	CASSPSAGALNTEAFF
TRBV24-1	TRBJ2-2	CAASDFPGLAGTTGELFF
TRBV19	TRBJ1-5	CASSVQGAEQPQHF
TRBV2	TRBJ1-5	CASATGNKVEPQHF
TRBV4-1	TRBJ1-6	CASRTENSPLHF
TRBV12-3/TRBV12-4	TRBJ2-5	CASRSGLEGGGTQYF
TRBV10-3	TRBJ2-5	CATYSGGLAEETQYF
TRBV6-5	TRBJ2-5	CASTGGVTQYF
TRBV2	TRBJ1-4	CASSEQGLRGTEKLFF
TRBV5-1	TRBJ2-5	CASSPLAGVEPAETQYF
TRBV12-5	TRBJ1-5	CASGLNRLRGNNQPQHF
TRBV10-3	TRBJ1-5	CAISEGWVNQPQHF
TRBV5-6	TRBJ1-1	CASSKDWAANTEAFF
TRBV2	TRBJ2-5	CASSEQGLVETQYF
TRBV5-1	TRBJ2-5	CASSLGWTEETQYF
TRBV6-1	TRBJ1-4	CASSEAENEKLFF
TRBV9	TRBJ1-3	CASSGFTGTGGGRGNTIYF
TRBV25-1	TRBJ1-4	CASSDASVGELF
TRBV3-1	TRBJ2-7	CASSQEVGSYEQYF
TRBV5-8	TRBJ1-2	CASSLEGTGSRYGYTF
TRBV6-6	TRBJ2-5	CASSYERTSGTETQYF
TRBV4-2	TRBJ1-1	CASSLRQGYTEASF
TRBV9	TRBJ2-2	CASSASGGPKGELFF
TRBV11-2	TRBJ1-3	CASSLSTSGNTIYF
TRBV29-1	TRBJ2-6	CSVLGQNTEAF